A single sample gave rise to the 28 T cell receptor beta chains below, sequenced in a study of response to subunit inactivated influenza vaccine (dated by TCRdb to the late 2010s). The library was built by means of RT-PCR. The run used an Illumina HiSeq 2500. The raw public reads went through TCRdb reprocessing: fastp at Q25, MiXCR clone calling, in-frame beta chains kept. All rows with the same CDR3 protein become a single entry with the most common DNA and genes. The sample table contains 650,000 to 700,000 distinct CDR3 sequences; only one count was recorded for 15% to 18% of them. The ten largest clones capture about 9.9% of the sample. The sequenced sample was PBMCs from blood, obtained approximately 12 days after vaccination. The source is a man aged 45-65 years who received an inactivated influenza vaccine. Donor details come from another sample of the same person, matched by shared clones.

The chain uses TRBV6-5 and TRBJ2-2; D may be TRBD2 (6 bases). The CDR3 runs 12 residues. Germline CDR1 MNHEY, CDR2 SVGAGI. Trimming removed 7 bases from V and 6 bases from J, with 9 bases in between. The CDR3 protein is CASNSGAGELFF. The CDR3 DNA reads as TGTGCCAGCAACTCGGGAGCCGGGGAGCTGTTTTTT.

This clonotype was seen a handful of times. The J gene is TRBJ2-2, the V gene TRBV4-2; maybe TRBD1 (6 bases). The germline CDR1 and CDR2 sequences are LGHNA and YNFKEQ. This CDR3 spans 16 amino acids. V lost 4 bases to trimming and J lost 3 bases, with 15 bases between them. CDR3 sequence (DNA): TGTGCCAGCAGCCCTTTACAGGCAGGGGACACCGGGGAGCTGTTTTTT. It encodes CASSPLQAGDTGELFF.

The V gene is TRBV5-1, the J gene TRBJ2-5; TRBD1 matches at 8 bases. Losses at the gene ends were 4 bases for V and 5 bases for J; bases not matched to a gene: 7. In germline, CDR1 is SGHRS, CDR2 YFSETQ. This CDR3 spans 14 amino acids. The CDR3 region is CASSIQGAKETQYF. Written as DNA, the CDR3 is TGCGCCAGCAGCATTCAGGGGGCGAAGGAGACCCAGTACTTC.

A few counts support this clonotype. V and J are TRBV7-9 and TRBJ2-3; possibly TRBD2 for D (7 bases). The CDR3 covers 16 residues. Germline V gene data show CDR1 as SEHNR and CDR2 as FQNEAQ (reference sequence). V was pared by 5 bases and J by 3 bases, with 18 bases between. The CDR3 spells CASSPPLGRGTDTQYF. CDR3 nucleotide sequence: TGTGCCAGCAGCCCTCCGCTGGGGAGGGGGACAGATACGCAGTATTTT.

The chain is built from TRBV11-1 and TRBJ1-1, with D perhaps TRBD1 (5 bases). Trimming stripped 2 bases from V and 4 bases from J, with 17 bases between. The germline gives CDR1 SGHAT, CDR2 FQDESV (reference sequence). The CDR3 consists of 16 residues. The CDR3 nucleotides read TGTGCCAGCAGCTTAAGGGGAGGAGGGAGTCGCACTGAAGCTTTCTTT. Translating gives CASSLRGGGSRTEAFF.

The genes are TRBV10-3 and TRBJ2-2; the match to TRBD1 covers 7 bases. The germline V gene encodes CDR1 ENHRY and CDR2 SYGVKD. The CDR3 contains 15 residues. Trimming cost V 9 bases and J 0 bases; bases outside gene matches: 7. The CDR3 DNA sequence: TGTGCCATTAGGACAGGAGTAGCGAACACCGGGGAGCTGTTTTTT. This codes for CAIRTGVANTGELFF.

The gene calls are TRBV6-5 and TRBJ2-7, with D perhaps given as TRBD1 or TRBD2 (5 bases each). Per the germline V gene, CDR1 is MNHEY and CDR2 is SVGAGI. This CDR3 is 14 amino acids long. V dropped 5 bases and J dropped 3 bases, with 14 bases sitting between them. The CDR3 DNA is TGTGCCAGCAGTCCCTCGGGACCGCTCTACGAGCAGTACTTC. Its protein product is CASSPSGPLYEQYF.

The chain has TRBV7-8 and TRBJ1-1, with a possible D match to TRBD1 (5 bases). Trimming removed 5 bases from V and 1 base from J, with 20 bases in between. This CDR3 spans 17 amino acids. Germline CDR1 reads SGHVS; CDR2 reads FQNEAQ. In DNA form, the CDR3 reads TGTGCCAGCAGCAGATCATGGGTCGGGGCTAAGAACACTGAAGCTTTCTTT. Encoded protein: CASSRSWVGAKNTEAFF.

This clonotype was counted between two and nine times. CDR3 coding DNA: TGCGCCAGCAGCCTTGAAACTGACGGGGAGCTGTTTTTT. Its protein product is CASSLETDGELFF. The rearrangement uses TRBV5-1 and TRBJ2-2; no clear D gene. The germline V gene encodes CDR1 SGHRS and CDR2 YFSETQ. This CDR3 is 13 amino acids long. Between the trimmed V and J ends, which lost 4 bases and 7 bases, there was a span of 11 bases.

This clonotype was seen ten or more times. The chain combines TRBV20-1 with TRBJ1-5; TRBD1 might be the D (5 bases). This CDR3 is built from 12 residues. Germline V CDR1 and CDR2: DFQATT, SNEGSKA (reference sequence). V was shortened by 3 bases and J by 2 bases, with 5 bases between the two germline ends. In DNA, the CDR3 is TGCAGTGCTAGGACAGGCAATCAGCCCCAGCATTTT. Translation gives CSARTGNQPQHF.

The rearrangement uses TRBV7-2 and TRBJ2-3; a weak D match, TRBD2 (5 bases). V lost 0 bases and J 6 bases, leaving 16 bases between the germline ends. The CDR3 loop spans 16 amino acids. Germline CDR1 SGHTA, CDR2 FQGNSA. CDR3: CASSLAANKRGDTQYF. Here the CDR3 DNA reads TGTGCCAGCAGCTTAGCAGCCAATAAGAGAGGGGATACGCAGTATTTT.

The CDR3 loop is CASSLEPGGFGKNIQYF. The CDR3 DNA follows: TGCGCCAGCAGCTTGGAACCAGGGGGGTTTGGCAAAAACATTCAGTACTTC. V and J are TRBV5-1 and TRBJ2-4; TRBD1 might be the D (7 bases). The CDR3 runs 17 residues. V dropped 0 bases and J dropped 3 bases, with 16 bases sitting between them. Looked up from germline, CDR1 is SGHRS and CDR2 is YFSETQ.

This clonotype was seen only a few times. V is TRBV6-1 and J is TRBJ2-1; 8 bases line up with TRBD2. CDR1 is MNHNS, CDR2 SASEGT, per germline. This CDR3 region has 15 residues. V trimming: 7 bases; J trimming: 5 bases; junction bases outside the gene matches: 10. CDR3 protein: CASTKPGGRNNEQFF. The DNA of the CDR3 is TGTGCCAGCACTAAACCGGGGGGGCGGAACAATGAGCAGTTCTTC.

The V gene is TRBV7-9, the J gene TRBJ1-4, with D unclear. CDR1 and CDR2 (germline): SEHNR, FQNEAQ (reference sequence). Trimming removed 6 bases from V and 8 bases from J, with 16 bases in between. This CDR3 has 14 residues. The CDR3 protein is CASSLDSPKEKLFF. The CDR3 DNA follows: TGTGCCAGCAGTCTCGATAGTCCAAAGGAAAAACTGTTTTTT. The variable domain in full, completed from reference TRBV7-9 and TRBJ1-4, reads DTGVSQNPRHKITKRGQNVTFRCDPISEHNRLYWYRQTLGQGPEFLTYFQNEAQLEKSRLLSDRFSAERPKGSFSTLEIQRTEQGDSAMYLCASSLDSPKEKLFFGSGTQLSVL.

The chain links TRBV19 to TRBJ2-6; no firm D call. Looked up from germline, CDR1 is LNHDA and CDR2 is SQIVND (reference sequence). The germline V and J ends were trimmed by 5 bases and 2 bases, with 10 bases remaining between them. The CDR3 is 15 residues long. CDR3 sequence (DNA): TGTGCCAGTAGTGGCCAGACCGCTGGGGCCAACGTCCTGACTTTC. Translation gives CASSGQTAGANVLTF.

This clonotype was picked up a small number of times. The rearrangement uses TRBV7-2 and TRBJ2-5; 9 nucleotides align to TRBD1. Germline V gene lookup returns CDR1 SGHTA and CDR2 FQGNSA. J lost 3 bases, V lost 5 bases, and 4 bases had no gene match. This CDR3 spans 14 amino acids. The CDR3 DNA follows: TGTGCCAGCAGCCGTTGGACAGGGGAAGAGACCCAGTACTTC. It encodes CASSRWTGEETQYF.

This clonotype was recorded many times. This chain uses TRBV12-3 or TRBV12-4 with TRBJ1-5, with D perhaps matching TRBD1 (5 bases). V was shortened by 0 bases and J by 4 bases, with 7 bases between the two germline ends. The CDR3 runs 14 residues. Here the CDR3 DNA reads TGTGCCAGCAGTTTAGCGGGACCGAATCAGCCCCAGCATTTT. This encodes CASSLAGPNQPQHF.

The gene calls are TRBV9 and TRBJ2-1; a possible D gene is TRBD1 (5 bases). This CDR3 has 12 residues. Trimming removed 4 bases at V and 15 bases at J, with 17 bases between. Germline V CDR1 and CDR2: SGDLS, YYNGEE. CDR3 protein: CASSPSDRGLFF. In DNA form, the CDR3 reads TGTGCCAGCAGCCCGAGTGACAGAGGTCTGTTCTTC. Drawing the rest from reference TRBV9 and TRBJ2-1, the complete variable domain is DSGVTQTPKHLITATGQRVTLRCSPRSGDLSVYWYQQSLDQGLQFLIQYYNGEERAKGNILERFSAQQFPDLHSELNLSSLELGDSALYFCASSPSDRGLFFGPGTRLTVL.

This clonotype has a count of ten or more. The chain links TRBV5-5 to TRBJ2-5, with D unresolved. This CDR3 spans 13 amino acids. Trimming took 4 bases from V and 3 from J, leaving 10 bases between them. CDR1 and CDR2 (germline): SGHKS, YYEKEE (reference sequence). DNA for the CDR3: TGTGCCAGCAGCGGGGTTACCGAAGAGACCCAGTACTTC. As protein: CASSGVTEETQYF.

This clonotype has just a few counts. The chain links TRBV12-3 or TRBV12-4 to TRBJ1-5; D is ambiguous. Trimming cost V 4 bases and J 9 bases, with 13 bases left between them. The CDR3 is 13 amino acids. DNA of the CDR3: TGTGCCAGCAGTTGGGCTCTCCGGGGGCCCCAGCATTTT. This encodes CASSWALRGPQHF.

This clonotype has more than one count but fewer than ten. V is TRBV29-1 and J is TRBJ1-1, with D hard to call. Germline loops: CDR1 SQVTM, CDR2 ANQGSEA. V lost 1 base to trimming and J lost 4 bases, with 13 bases between them. This CDR3 comprises 14 residues. The CDR3 sequence: CSVEVPGGFTEAFF. The CDR3 nucleotides are TGCAGCGTTGAAGTCCCAGGAGGGTTCACTGAAGCTTTCTTT.

V and J are TRBV7-2 and TRBJ2-2; unclear D gene. Germline CDR1 and CDR2: SGHTA and FQGNSA. Deletions cut 1 base from V and 5 bases from J, with 8 bases between. The CDR3 sequence is 14 residues long. The CDR3 region has the DNA TGTGCCAGCAGCTTAGGGTTCCTAACCGGGGAGCTGTTTTTT. Amino acid sequence: CASSLGFLTGELFF.

This chain uses TRBV3-1 with TRBJ1-2; 7 bases line up with TRBD1. The ends lost 4 bases at V and 8 bases at J; junction bases unmatched: 13. Germline CDR1 is LGHDT and CDR2 is YNNKEL (reference sequence). The CDR3 length is 15 residues. CDR3 residues: CASSLRDSLAQGYTF. The DNA for the CDR3 is TGTGCCAGCAGCCTTCGGGACAGCCTAGCTCAAGGCTACACCTTC.

In its sample, this clonotype was seen a few times. The chain joins TRBV7-2 to TRBJ2-5; D ambiguous. Germline values: CDR1 SGHTA, CDR2 FQGNSA. The V gene lost 4 bases and the J gene lost 5 bases, with 14 bases spanning the gap. The CDR3 has 14 amino acids. The CDR3 region is CASSSPLAVETQYF. CDR3 in DNA: TGTGCCAGCAGCTCCCCCTTGGCAGTGGAGACCCAGTACTTC.

In its sample, this clonotype was seen a few times. One end of the junction fails to match germline, which may point to a read error. The V and J genes are TRBV7-7 and TRBJ2-1; 7 nucleotides align to TRBD1. Germline V gene data show CDR1 as SSHAT and CDR2 as FNYEAQ (reference sequence). This CDR3 is 15 amino acids long. In DNA, the CDR3 is TGTGCTAGCAGCTTAGATACAGGGGCCTACAATGAGCAGTTCTTC. Translated: CASSLDTGAYNEQFF.

This clonotype was detected only a few times. The chain couples TRBV20-1 to TRBJ1-1; D call uncertain. The CDR3 covers 12 residues. Germline CDR1 DFQATT, CDR2 SNEGSKA (reference sequence). V lost 3 bases, J lost 1 base, and 6 bases lay in between. The CDR3 sequence: CSASQRNTEAFF. Written as DNA, the CDR3 is TGCAGTGCTAGTCAAAGGAACACTGAAGCTTTCTTT.

The V call is TRBV4-3, the J call TRBJ1-5; D remains unclear. The CDR3 is 16 residues long. The germline CDR1 and CDR2 sequences are LGHNA and YSLEER. V dropped 0 bases and J dropped 0 bases, with 9 bases sitting between them. The CDR3 protein is CASSQDLGNSNQPQHF. The CDR3 nucleotides read TGCGCCAGCAGCCAAGATCTCGGAAATAGCAATCAGCCCCAGCATTTT.

This chain links TRBV3-1 with TRBJ2-7; the D gene is possibly TRBD1 (5 bases). This CDR3 has 15 residues. Trimming pared 1 base from V and 5 bases from J, leaving 15 bases between. CDR1 and CDR2 from the germline V gene are LGHDT and YNNKEL (reference sequence). CDR3 nucleotides: TGTGCCAGCAGCCAAGGACGGCAGGGAAACAACGAGCAGTACTTC. The encoded protein is CASSQGRQGNNEQYF.